The 3 T cell receptor beta chains below all came from one sample that was sequenced in a study of T cells in localized non-small cell lung cancer. Sequencing used immunoSEQ multiplex PCR; TCRdb keeps in-frame clones, though not all of them. The repertoire holds roughly 50,000 clones, with approximately 90% as singletons. Sample: peripheral blood, taken before any cancer treatment. The receptor source for this set is a man between 40 and 70 years old with stage I lung adenocarcinoma.

Points on this clone: The sample has other DNA sequences that encode this CDR3 too. This chain joins TRBV19 and TRBJ1-1; D is undetermined. This CDR3 has 14 amino acids. Per the germline V gene, CDR1 is LNHDA and CDR2 is SQIVND (reference sequence). V lost 6 bases, J lost 1 base, and 12 bases lay in between. The chain's CDR3 is CASSLGRGNTEAFF. CDR3 bases: TGTGCCAGTAGCCTGGGTCGAGGGAACACTGAAGCTTTCTTT.

The chain is built from TRBV7-9 and TRBJ1-6; D gene unclear. The CDR3 has 15 residues. Germline V CDR1 and CDR2: SEHNR, FQNEAQ (reference sequence). V dropped 4 bases and J dropped 9 bases, with 16 bases sitting between them. The CDR3 is CASSSREGSISPLHF. CDR3 DNA sequence: TGTGCCAGCAGCTCTAGGGAAGGGAGCATTTCACCCCTCCACTTT.

The chain is built from TRBV18 and TRBJ2-3; D perhaps matches TRBD1 (6 bases). This CDR3 region has 15 residues. Deletions cut 2 bases from V and 0 bases from J, with 9 bases between. Germline CDR1 and CDR2: KGHSH and LQKENI. The CDR3 DNA follows: TGTGCCAGCTCACCAATTAGGGGGAGCACAGATACGCAGTATTTT. Its translation: CASSPIRGSTDTQYF.